The source of this TCR beta chain is a study of blood T cell repertoires in COVID-19 (dated by TCRdb to 2020 to 2021). In the study overall: The collaborator samples originated in the United States, Italy and Spain and spanned the acute and convalescent phases of COVID-19. Where available, HLA class I and class II types were taken from metadata supplied by the sample provider and were not determined by assay-based typing. Nearly every sample came with metadata listing a de-identified subject ID, COVID-19 status, age in years and sex. A freely available public database, intended as a resource for researchers studying the immune response to SARS-CoV-2, is where the repertoires were released. Deeply sampled blood TCRbeta repertoires from subjects exposed to, actively infected with, or recovered from COVID-19 were included in the dataset. The material from the prospective study consisted of cDNA or gDNA derived from T cells, B-cell-depleted T cells, or PBMCs. Samples were obtained from the ongoing ImmuneRACE study (first 160 participants) and from some 1,300 subjects provided by 6 global collaborators. Results and caveats for the whole study, not just this receptor: Clinical and demographic metadata were provided uncurated, with the amount varying by source and participant.

The collaborating institutions used their own protocols to collect whole blood in K2EDTA tubes. For TCRbeta analysis, collaborators shipped samples in one of three forms: frozen whole blood, isolated PBMCs, or DNA extracted from either of those sample types. From V the trimming removes 0 bases and from J it removes 6 bases, while the gene matches leave 1 base of the junction unaccounted for. According to the germline V gene, CDR1 reads MNHEY and CDR2 reads SVGAGI. The CDR3 numbers 15 residues from cysteine through phenylalanine. Only the CDR3 part of the read is kept: 45 bases, read in frame from the first base. For this clone: Its antigen is unknown. No base-level quality is on record; no much larger clone is a single base apart.

The immunoSEQ Assay, a bias-controlled multiplex PCR, was used to amplify TCRbeta CDR3 regions from genomic DNA. Turning to the authors' computational methods: The number of nucleated cells in each sample was estimated by amplification of reference gene primers within the assay. To quantify the absolute abundance of each unique TCRbeta CDR3 rearrangement, sequence reads were collapsed and filtered. For each sample, productive Simpson clonality was calculated by taking the square root of Simpson's diversity index across productive rearrangements. TCRdb provides this immuneACCESS table in a form limited to in-frame rearrangements. Some clones are lacking; in checked studies, under half of them reflect an unresolved V gene, and why the rest are absent is not known. The DNA gave D and trimming, while V, J and clone size come from that table. The sample data list hundreds of thousands of clones, and 70% to 90% of these were observed just once. The top ten hold just over 0.7% of the sample.

The sequence joins TRBV6-5 to TRBJ2-1, and 11 junctional nucleotides match TRBD2. The sample comprised peripheral blood. This clonotype originated in a man aged 35 to 55 with acute or convalescent COVID-19. The CDR3 protein: CASSYSSGRANEQFF. DNA sequence: TGTGCCAGCAGTTACTCTAGCGGGAGGGCCAATGAGCAGTTCTTC.